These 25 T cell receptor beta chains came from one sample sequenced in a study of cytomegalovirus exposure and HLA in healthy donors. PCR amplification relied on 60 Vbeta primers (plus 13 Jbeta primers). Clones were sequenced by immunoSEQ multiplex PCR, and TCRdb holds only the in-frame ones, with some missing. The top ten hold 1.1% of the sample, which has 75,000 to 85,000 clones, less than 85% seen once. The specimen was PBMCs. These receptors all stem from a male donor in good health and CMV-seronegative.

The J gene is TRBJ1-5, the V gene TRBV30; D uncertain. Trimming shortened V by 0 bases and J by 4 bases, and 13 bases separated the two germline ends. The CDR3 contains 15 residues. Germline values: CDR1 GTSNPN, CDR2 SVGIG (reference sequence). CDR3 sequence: CAWSVRMGGNQPQHF. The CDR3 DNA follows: TGTGCCTGGAGTGTAAGGATGGGAGGAAATCAGCCCCAGCATTTT.

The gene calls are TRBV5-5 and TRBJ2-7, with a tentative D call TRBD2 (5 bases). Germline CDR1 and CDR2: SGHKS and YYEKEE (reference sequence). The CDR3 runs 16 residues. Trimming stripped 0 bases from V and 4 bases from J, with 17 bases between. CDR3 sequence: CASSLEALVGAYEQYF. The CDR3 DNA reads TGTGCCAGCAGCTTGGAGGCCCTAGTGGGAGCGTACGAGCAGTACTTC.

The CDR3 sequence is CASSYSNSGVEKLFF. The CDR3 DNA is TGTGCCAGCAGTTACTCGAACTCGGGGGTCGAAAAACTGTTTTTT. The chain employs TRBV6-5 and TRBJ1-4; possibly TRBD1 for D (5 bases). V was cut by 0 bases and J by 8 bases, with 13 bases left in between. Per germline, CDR1 MNHEY and CDR2 SVGAGI. This CDR3 contains 15 residues.

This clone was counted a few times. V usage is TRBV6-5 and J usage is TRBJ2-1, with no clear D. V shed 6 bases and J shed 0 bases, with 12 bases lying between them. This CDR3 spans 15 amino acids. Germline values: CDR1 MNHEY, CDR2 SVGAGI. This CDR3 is CASRVDGGSYNEQFF. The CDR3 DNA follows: TGTGCCAGCAGAGTCGACGGCGGCTCCTACAATGAGCAGTTCTTC.

CDR3 coding DNA: TGCGCCAGCAGACCCTGGACTCCACAGGGAGATACGCAGTATTTT. This sequence encodes CASRPWTPQGDTQYF. V is TRBV10-2 and J is TRBJ2-3; perhaps TRBD1 as D (6 bases). V lost 6 bases and J 5 bases, leaving 18 bases between the germline ends. The CDR3 is made up of 15 amino acids. Germline loops: CDR1 WSHSY, CDR2 SAAADI.

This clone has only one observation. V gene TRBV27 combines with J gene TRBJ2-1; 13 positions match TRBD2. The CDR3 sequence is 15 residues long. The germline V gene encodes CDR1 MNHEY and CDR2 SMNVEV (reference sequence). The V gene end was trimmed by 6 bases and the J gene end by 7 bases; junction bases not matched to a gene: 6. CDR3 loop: CASRGLAGPVNEQFF. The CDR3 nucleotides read TGTGCCAGCAGGGGACTAGCGGGACCAGTGAATGAGCAGTTCTTC.

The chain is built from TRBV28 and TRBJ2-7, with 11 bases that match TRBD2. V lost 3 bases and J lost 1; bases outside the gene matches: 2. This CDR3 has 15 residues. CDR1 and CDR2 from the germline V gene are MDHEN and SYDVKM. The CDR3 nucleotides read TGTGCCAGCAGTTTGGGGACTAGCGGATCCTACGAGCAGTACTTC. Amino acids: CASSLGTSGSYEQYF.

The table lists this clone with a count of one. In nucleotides, the CDR3 is TGTGCCAGCAGTGGGGACAGGGGCCCCTACGAGCAGTACTTC. Translating gives CASSGDRGPYEQYF. J is TRBJ2-7 and V is TRBV25-1, with TRBD1 identical over 10 bases. The germline CDR1 and CDR2 sequences are MGHDK and SYGVNS. The CDR3 extends over 14 amino acids. V was pared by 4 bases and J by 2 bases, with 2 bases of the junction left unmatched.

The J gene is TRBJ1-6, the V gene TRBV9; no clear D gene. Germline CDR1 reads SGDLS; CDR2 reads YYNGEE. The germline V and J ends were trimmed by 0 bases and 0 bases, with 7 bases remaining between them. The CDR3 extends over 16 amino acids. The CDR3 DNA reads TGTGCCAGCAGCGTAGACCCTAGCTCCTATAATTCACCCCTCCACTTT. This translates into CASSVDPSSYNSPLHF.

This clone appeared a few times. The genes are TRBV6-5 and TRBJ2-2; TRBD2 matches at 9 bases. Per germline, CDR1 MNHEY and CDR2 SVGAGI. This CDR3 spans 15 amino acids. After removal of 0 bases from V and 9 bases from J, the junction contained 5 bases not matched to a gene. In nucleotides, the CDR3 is TGTGCCAGCAGTTACTCCAGCGGGAGGAGCAGGGAGCTGTTTTTT. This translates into CASSYSSGRSRELFF.

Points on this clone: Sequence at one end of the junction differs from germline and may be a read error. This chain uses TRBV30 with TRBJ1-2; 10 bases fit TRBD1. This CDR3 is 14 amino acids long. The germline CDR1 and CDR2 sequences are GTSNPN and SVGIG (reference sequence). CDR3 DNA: TGTGCCTGGAGTGTACCCGGGACAGGGGATGGCTACCCCTTC. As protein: CAWSVPGTGDGYPF.

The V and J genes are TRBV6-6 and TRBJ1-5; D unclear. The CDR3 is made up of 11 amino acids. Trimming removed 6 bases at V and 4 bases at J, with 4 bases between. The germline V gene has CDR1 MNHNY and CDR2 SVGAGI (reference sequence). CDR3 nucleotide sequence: TGTGCCAGCAGGTCTAATCAGCCCCAGCATTTT. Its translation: CASRSNQPQHF.

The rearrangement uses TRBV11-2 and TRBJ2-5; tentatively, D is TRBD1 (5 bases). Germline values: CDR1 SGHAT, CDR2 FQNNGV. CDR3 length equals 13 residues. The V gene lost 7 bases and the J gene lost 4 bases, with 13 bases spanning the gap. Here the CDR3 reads CASKGVRVETQYF. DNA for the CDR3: TGTGCCAGCAAAGGGGTTAGGGTAGAGACCCAGTACTTC. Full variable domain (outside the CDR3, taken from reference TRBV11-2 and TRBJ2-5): EAGVAQSPRYKIIEKRQSVAFWCNPISGHATLYWYQQILGQGPKLLIQFQNNGVVDDSQLPKDRFSAERLKGVDSTLKIQPAKLEDSAVYLCASKGVRVETQYFGPGTRLLVL.

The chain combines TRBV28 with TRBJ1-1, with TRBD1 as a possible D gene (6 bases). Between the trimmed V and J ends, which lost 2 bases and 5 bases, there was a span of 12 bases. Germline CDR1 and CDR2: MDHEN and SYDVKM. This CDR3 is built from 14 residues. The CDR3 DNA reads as TGTGCCAGCAGTTTACTCAGGGGAGGGACTGAAGCTTTCTTT. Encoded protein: CASSLLRGGTEAFF. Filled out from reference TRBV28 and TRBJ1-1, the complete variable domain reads DVKVTQSSRYLVKRTGEKVFLECVQDMDHENMFWYRQDPGLGLRLIYFSYDVKMKEKGDIPEGYSVSREKKERFSLILESASTNQTSMYLCASSLLRGGTEAFFGQGTRLTVV.

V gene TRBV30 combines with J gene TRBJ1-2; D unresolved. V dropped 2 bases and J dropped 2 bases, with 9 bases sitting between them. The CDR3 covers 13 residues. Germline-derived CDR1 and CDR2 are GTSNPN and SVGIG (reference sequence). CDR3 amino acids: CAWSKYGNYGYTF. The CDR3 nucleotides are TGTGCCTGGAGTAAATACGGGAACTATGGCTACACCTTC.

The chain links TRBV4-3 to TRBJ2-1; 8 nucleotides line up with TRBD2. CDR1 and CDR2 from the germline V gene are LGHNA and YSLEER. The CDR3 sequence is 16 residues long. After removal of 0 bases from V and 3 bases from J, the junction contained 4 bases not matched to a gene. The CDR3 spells CASSQDRGGFYNEQFF. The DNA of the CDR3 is TGCGCCAGCAGCCAAGATCGGGGGGGCTTCTACAATGAGCAGTTCTTC.

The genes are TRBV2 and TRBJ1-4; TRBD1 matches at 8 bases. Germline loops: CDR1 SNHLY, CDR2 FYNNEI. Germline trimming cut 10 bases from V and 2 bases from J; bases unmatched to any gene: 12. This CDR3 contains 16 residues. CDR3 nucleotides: TGTGCCACCCTATTCACCCGGACAGGGACTAATGAAAAACTGTTTTTT. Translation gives CATLFTRTGTNEKLFF.

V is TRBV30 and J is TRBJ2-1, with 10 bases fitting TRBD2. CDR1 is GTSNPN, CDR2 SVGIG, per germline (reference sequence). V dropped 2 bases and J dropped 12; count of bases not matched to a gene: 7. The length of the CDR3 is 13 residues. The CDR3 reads CAWSSLAGEAQFF. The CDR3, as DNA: TGTGCCTGGAGTTCTCTAGCGGGAGAAGCGCAGTTCTTC.

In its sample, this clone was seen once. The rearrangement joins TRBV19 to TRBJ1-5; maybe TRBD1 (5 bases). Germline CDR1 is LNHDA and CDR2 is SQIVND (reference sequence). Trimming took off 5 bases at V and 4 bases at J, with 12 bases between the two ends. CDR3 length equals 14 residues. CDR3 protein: CASSPQVENQPQHF. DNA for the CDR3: TGTGCCAGTAGTCCACAGGTTGAGAATCAGCCCCAGCATTTT.

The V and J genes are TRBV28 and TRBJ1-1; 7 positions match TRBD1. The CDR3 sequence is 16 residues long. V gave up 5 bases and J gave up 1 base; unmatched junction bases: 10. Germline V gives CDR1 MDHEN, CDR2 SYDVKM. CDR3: CASSKGTVVKNTEAFF. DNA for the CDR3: TGTGCCAGCAGTAAAGGGACAGTTGTTAAGAACACTGAAGCTTTCTTT.

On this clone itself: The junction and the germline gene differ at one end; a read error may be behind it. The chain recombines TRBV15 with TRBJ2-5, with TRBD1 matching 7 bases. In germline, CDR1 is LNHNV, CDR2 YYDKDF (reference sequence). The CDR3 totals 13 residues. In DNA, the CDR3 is TGTGCCACCGGCAGAGACAGGGAAGAGACCCAGTACTTC. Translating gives CATGRDREETQYF.

The CDR3 DNA sequence: TGTGCCAGCAGCTATAGGGACAGGGCCGAGACCCAGTACTTC. The encoded protein is CASSYRDRAETQYF. The chain couples TRBV9 to TRBJ2-5; TRBD1 matches at 9 bases. The CDR3 is made up of 14 amino acids. In germline, CDR1 is SGDLS, CDR2 YYNGEE. V trimming: 4 bases; J trimming: 5 bases; junction bases outside the gene matches: 6.

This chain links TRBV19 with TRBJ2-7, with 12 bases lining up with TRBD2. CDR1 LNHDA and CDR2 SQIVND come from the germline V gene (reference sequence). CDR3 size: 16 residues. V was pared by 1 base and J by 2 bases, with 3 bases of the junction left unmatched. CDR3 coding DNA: TGTGCCAGTAGTATAGCGGCTAGCGGGAGGGCCTACGAGCAGTACTTC. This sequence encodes CASSIAASGRAYEQYF.

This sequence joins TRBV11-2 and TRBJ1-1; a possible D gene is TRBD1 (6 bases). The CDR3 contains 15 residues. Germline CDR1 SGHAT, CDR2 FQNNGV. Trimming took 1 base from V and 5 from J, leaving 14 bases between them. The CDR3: CASSLASTGWTEAFF. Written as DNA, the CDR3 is TGTGCCAGCAGCTTAGCATCGACAGGTTGGACTGAAGCTTTCTTT.

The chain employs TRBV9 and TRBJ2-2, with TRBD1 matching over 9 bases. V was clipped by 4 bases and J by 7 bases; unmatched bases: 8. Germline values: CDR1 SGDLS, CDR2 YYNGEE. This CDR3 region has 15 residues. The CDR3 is CASSTRTGAGGELFF. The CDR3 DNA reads TGTGCCAGCAGCACTAGGACAGGGGCGGGCGGGGAGCTGTTTTTT. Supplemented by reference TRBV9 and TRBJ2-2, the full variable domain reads DSGVTQTPKHLITATGQRVTLRCSPRSGDLSVYWYQQSLDQGLQFLIQYYNGEERAKGNILERFSAQQFPDLHSELNLSSLELGDSALYFCASSTRTGAGGELFFGEGSRLTVL.